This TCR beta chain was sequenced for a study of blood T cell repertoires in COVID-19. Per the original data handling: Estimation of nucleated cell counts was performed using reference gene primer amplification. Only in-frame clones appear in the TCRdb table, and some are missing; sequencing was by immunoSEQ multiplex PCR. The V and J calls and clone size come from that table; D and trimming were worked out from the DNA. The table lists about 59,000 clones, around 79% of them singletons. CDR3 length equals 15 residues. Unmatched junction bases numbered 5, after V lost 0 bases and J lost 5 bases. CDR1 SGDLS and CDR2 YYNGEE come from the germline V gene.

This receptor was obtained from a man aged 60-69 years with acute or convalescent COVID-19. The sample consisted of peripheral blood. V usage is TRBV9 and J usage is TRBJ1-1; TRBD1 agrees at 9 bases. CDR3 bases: TGTGCCAGCAGCGTAGCAGGGGGACAGGGAACTGAAGCTTTCTTT. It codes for CASSVAGGQGTEAFF.